These 3 T cell receptor beta chains were sequenced from one sample in a study of blood T cell repertoires in COVID-19. This table comes from immunoSEQ multiplex PCR, and its TCRdb copy is limited to in-frame clones, with some not included. The sample holds 250,000 or so clones; about nine tenths are singletons and the top ten take 4.1%. Sequencing was carried out using PBMCs or T cells enriched from blood (not recorded which). The source is a woman under 40 with acute COVID-19.

The chain has TRBV27 and TRBJ2-1, with unresolved D. V was pared by 0 bases and J by 6 bases, with 15 bases between. The CDR3 runs to 16 residues. Germline lookup yields CDR1 MNHEY and CDR2 SMNVEV (reference sequence). CDR3 in DNA: TGTGCCAGCAGTTTATCGTGGCGGATCCCCAGCAATGAGCAGTTCTTC. Translating gives CASSLSWRIPSNEQFF.

This clone was counted only a few times. V is TRBV18 and J is TRBJ1-3, with a weak D call TRBD1 (5 bases). V lost 0 bases, J lost 2 bases, and 8 bases lay in between. The CDR3 runs 15 residues. Germline V CDR1 and CDR2: KGHSH, LQKENI. The CDR3 DNA follows: TGTGCCAGCTCACCACCTCCAGGGACTGGAAACACCATATATTTT. This sequence encodes CASSPPPGTGNTIYF.

The V and J genes are TRBV18 and TRBJ1-1, with TRBD1 identical over 8 bases. This CDR3 is 15 amino acids long. The germline CDR1 and CDR2 sequences are KGHSH and LQKENI. The trim removed 0 bases at V and 5 bases at J, leaving 5 bases unmatched. CDR3 loop: CASSPPLGQGTEAFF. In DNA, the CDR3 is TGTGCCAGCTCACCACCGCTTGGACAGGGAACTGAAGCTTTCTTT. The full variable domain, in which reference TRBV18 and TRBJ1-1 provide the parts outside the CDR3, is NAGVMQNPRHLVRRRGQEARLRCSPMKGHSHVYWYRQLPEEGLKFMVYLQKENIIDESGMPKERFSAEFPKEGPSILRIQQVVRGDSAAYFCASSPPLGQGTEAFFGQGTRLTVV.